The 20 T cell receptor beta chains below come from one sample, sequenced in a study of vaccination and CD4 T cells after COVID-19 (dated by TCRdb to the early 2020s). The library was made by PCR. TCRdb names Illumina iSeq 100 as the instrument used. The public sequencing data were trimmed at Q25 with fastp and processed into clonotypes with MiXCR by TCRdb, which kept only in-frame beta chains. Rows are unified per CDR3 protein, each entry keeping the most common DNA and genes. A total of fewer than 15,000 distinct CDR3 sequences appear in this sample, 69% of them only once. Of the sample, approximately 1.1% falls within the top ten clones. The sample in question was CD4+ T cells from blood, obtained after SARS-CoV-2 vaccination. The receptors come from a human donor who had recovered from COVID-19.

This clonotype was counted once. The gene calls are TRBV20-1 and TRBJ2-1, with 12 bases matching TRBD2. Per germline, CDR1 DFQATT and CDR2 SNEGSKA (reference sequence). The V gene end was trimmed by 0 bases and the J gene end by 8 bases; junction bases not matched to a gene: 5. The CDR3 is 15 residues long. The CDR3 DNA reads TGCAGTGCTAGAGATCCGGCTAGCGGGAGGGATGAGCAGTTCTTC. Its protein is CSARDPASGRDEQFF.

The chain joins TRBV28 to TRBJ1-5; D might be TRBD1 (5 bases). Germline-derived CDR1 and CDR2 are MDHEN and SYDVKM. This CDR3 contains 13 residues. V was trimmed by 7 bases and J by 6 bases, leaving 13 bases between them. The DNA for the CDR3 is TGTGCCAGCAAAGTACAGGTTAGTCAGCCCCAGCATTTT. This codes for CASKVQVSQPQHF.

The rearrangement uses TRBV21-1 and TRBJ1-5. TRBV21-1 is noted as a pseudogene. The CDR3 has 20 residues. For the CDR3, the DNA is TGTGCCAGCAGCAAAGGCGGTGTGCCACCGGATCGGAATTGCAATCAGCCCCAGCATTTT. This encodes CASSKGGVPPDRNCNQPQHF.

This chain joins TRBV5-1 and TRBJ2-7, with 7 nucleotides matching TRBD2. The CDR3 sequence is 16 residues long. Looked up from germline, CDR1 is SGHRS and CDR2 is YFSETQ. V shed 3 bases, J shed 0 bases, and the junction held 9 bases outside the gene matches. The CDR3 DNA follows: TGCGCCAGCAGCTCCCTTAGCGGGCAGAGCTCCTACGAGCAGTACTTC. Protein product: CASSSLSGQSSYEQYF.

The V and J genes are TRBV6-1 and TRBJ2-1, with 11 bases aligning to TRBD2. CDR1 MNHNS and CDR2 SASEGT come from the germline V gene. The CDR3 sequence is 13 residues long. Trimming took 5 bases from V and 9 from J; bases not matched to a gene: 3. CDR3 sequence: CASSPTSGTEQFF. CDR3 coding DNA: TGTGCCAGCAGTCCGACTAGCGGGACTGAGCAGTTCTTC.

DNA for the CDR3: TGTGCCAGCAGTGAGTCGGGGAAGGGTGAAAAACTGTTTTTT. Translated: CASSESGKGEKLFF. The chain carries TRBV2 and TRBJ1-4; D is ambiguous. The ends were cut back, 3 bases at V and 7 bases at J, with 12 bases in the middle. From germline, CDR1 is SNHLY and CDR2 FYNNEI. This CDR3 comprises 14 residues.

This clonotype was counted a few times. This rearrangement joins TRBV6-1 to TRBJ2-2, with a tentative D call TRBD1 (6 bases). With 7 bases removed from V and 6 bases from J, the gap between germline ends came to 15 bases. There are 14 residues in the CDR3. CDR1 MNHNS and CDR2 SASEGT come from the germline V gene. The CDR3 is CASTYSGVAGELFF. DNA of the CDR3: TGTGCCAGCACCTATTCAGGGGTTGCCGGGGAGCTGTTTTTT.

This chain uses TRBV20-1 with TRBJ2-7; D is ambiguous. The CDR3 is made up of 17 amino acids. Per germline, CDR1 DFQATT and CDR2 SNEGSKA (reference sequence). With 3 bases removed from V and 1 base from J, the gap between germline ends came to 22 bases. The CDR3 region has the DNA TGCAGTGCTAGCATGATGAACCTCGCGGTTTGGTCCTACGAGCAGTACTTC. Residues: CSASMMNLAVWSYEQYF.

The chain joins TRBV20-1 to TRBJ2-3; possible D gene TRBD1, 6 bases. V dropped 1 base and J dropped 6 bases, with 8 bases sitting between them. Germline CDR1 is DFQATT and CDR2 is SNEGSKA (reference sequence). CDR3 length equals 12 residues. CDR3 amino acids: CSARGTADTQYF. CDR3 sequence (DNA): TGCAGTGCTAGAGGGACAGCGGATACGCAGTATTTT.

This clonotype was seen more than once but under ten times. This chain connects TRBV27 to TRBJ2-7; 11 nucleotides match TRBD2. J gave up 2 bases and V 7 bases, and 4 bases lay outside the gene matches. This CDR3 contains 14 residues. Looked up from germline, CDR1 is MNHEY and CDR2 is SMNVEV (reference sequence). CDR3 nucleotide sequence: TGTGCCAGCAAAGGACTAGCGGGCCCCTACGAGCAGTACTTC. Translation gives CASKGLAGPYEQYF.

This clonotype has a single count. The chain recombines TRBV20-1 with TRBJ2-5, with a weak D call TRBD2 (5 bases). The CDR3 has 14 residues. V shed 1 base and J shed 2 bases, with 11 bases lying between them. Looked up from germline, CDR1 is DFQATT and CDR2 is SNEGSKA (reference sequence). CDR3 nucleotide sequence: TGCAGTGCTAGAGTTGGAGGTGTTCAAGAGACCCAGTACTTC. Encoded protein: CSARVGGVQETQYF.

The chain employs TRBV20-1 and TRBJ1-5; D ambiguous. CDR3 length equals 12 residues. The V gene lost 0 bases and the J gene lost 4 bases, with 4 bases spanning the gap. Germline V gives CDR1 DFQATT, CDR2 SNEGSKA (reference sequence). The CDR3 protein is CSARDSNQPQHF. The CDR3 DNA reads as TGCAGTGCTAGAGATTCGAATCAGCCCCAGCATTTT.

This clonotype has just one count. This chain connects TRBV6-1 to TRBJ2-7, with D tentatively TRBD1 (6 bases). V lost 5 bases to trimming and J lost 5 bases, with 16 bases between them. CDR1 and CDR2 from the germline V gene are MNHNS and SASEGT. The CDR3 contains 14 residues. Here the CDR3 DNA reads TGTGCCAGCAGTACTAAAACCAGGGGCAACGAGCAGTACTTC. This codes for CASSTKTRGNEQYF.

The chain has TRBV27 and TRBJ2-7; 12 nucleotides line up with TRBD2. This CDR3 is 15 amino acids long. The V gene end was trimmed by 6 bases and the J gene end by 0 bases; junction bases not matched to a gene: 3. The germline V gene encodes CDR1 MNHEY and CDR2 SMNVEV (reference sequence). The DNA of the CDR3 is TGTGCCAGCAGGCGGACTAGCGGGGTCTCCTACGAGCAGTACTTC. Translated: CASRRTSGVSYEQYF.

The V call is TRBV2, the J call TRBJ1-5, with D possibly TRBD1 on 5 matching bases. Trimming left V 11 bases short and J 6 bases short, with 20 bases between. CDR3 size: 14 residues. Germline lookup yields CDR1 SNHLY and CDR2 FYNNEI. This CDR3 reads CAGSPSGGGQPQHF. The CDR3 DNA reads as TGTGCCGGCTCCCCCTCCGGGGGGGGTCAGCCCCAGCATTTT.

The V call is TRBV28, the J call TRBJ1-6, with unresolved D. V dropped 8 bases and J dropped 8 bases, with 10 bases sitting between them. Germline V gene lookup returns CDR1 MDHEN and CDR2 SYDVKM. The CDR3 is 12 amino acids. The CDR3 loop reads CASGESDSPLHF. CDR3 DNA sequence: TGTGCCAGCGGGGAGTCGGATTCACCCCTCCACTTT. Variable domain in full (rest from reference TRBV28 and TRBJ1-6): DVKVTQSSRYLVKRTGEKVFLECVQDMDHENMFWYRQDPGLGLRLIYFSYDVKMKEKGDIPEGYSVSREKKERFSLILESASTNQTSMYLCASGESDSPLHFGNGTRLTVT.

The genes are TRBV7-2 and TRBJ2-5; D assignment may be TRBD1 or TRBD2 (6 bases each). The V gene's germline CDR1 is SGHTA and CDR2 FQGNSA. CDR3 length: 16 residues. V was cut by 5 bases and J by 4 bases, with 20 bases left in between. The CDR3 coding sequence is TGTGCCAGCAGCCTACAGGGACTGAACTGGGGAGAGACCCAGTACTTC. This sequence encodes CASSLQGLNWGETQYF.

This chain links TRBV20-1 with TRBJ1-5; D uncertain. Germline loops: CDR1 DFQATT, CDR2 SNEGSKA (reference sequence). This CDR3 has 12 amino acids. V gave up 7 bases and J gave up 4 bases, with 11 bases separating them. CDR3 protein: CSVTTGNQPQHF. DNA for the CDR3: TGCAGTGTTACGACTGGAAATCAGCCCCAGCATTTT.

This clonotype was seen just once. The V gene is TRBV12-3 or TRBV12-4, the J gene TRBJ2-1, with D perhaps given as TRBD1 or TRBD2 (6 bases each). The length of the CDR3 is 15 residues. V lost 2 bases to trimming and J lost 3 bases, with 11 bases between them. The CDR3 nucleotides are TGTGCCAGCAGTTTATCGGGGGCCGGCTACAATGAGCAGTTCTTC. The encoded protein is CASSLSGAGYNEQFF.

This chain uses TRBV15 with TRBJ2-7; D gene unclear. Trimming cost V 0 bases and J 5 bases, with 11 bases left between them. Germline-derived CDR1 and CDR2 are LNHNV and YYDKDF (reference sequence). This CDR3 spans 14 amino acids. The CDR3 bases are TGTGCCACCAGCAGAGACCCCCGGAGCAACGAGCAGTACTTC. Residues: CATSRDPRSNEQYF.